The 21 T cell receptor beta chains given below trace back to one sample, sequenced in a study of shared clonotypes between healthy human individuals. Using immunoSEQ multiplex PCR, the repertoire was profiled, and TCRdb retains in-frame clones only, with some absent. The data contain around 2.5 million clones, 90% to 95% of them singletons. Specimen: naive CD4+ T cells from PBMCs. The subset here: CD45RA+ positively selected. Receptor source: a man younger than 35 in good health. Some clones in this sample may be carry-over from other donors' samples.

The V gene is TRBV27, the J gene TRBJ2-7, with D perhaps matching TRBD2 (5 bases). Germline CDR1 is MNHEY and CDR2 is SMNVEV (reference sequence). CDR3 length equals 16 residues. The V gene lost 1 base and the J gene lost 2 bases, with 15 bases spanning the gap. The DNA for the CDR3 is TGTGCCAGCAGTTTATTTCTAGCCCGGATTCCCTACGAGCAGTACTTC. This gives the protein CASSLFLARIPYEQYF.

The chain recombines TRBV5-1 with TRBJ2-2; D unresolved. CDR1 SGHRS and CDR2 YFSETQ come from the germline V gene. V lost 2 bases, J lost 2 bases, and 7 bases lay in between. The CDR3 sequence is 14 residues long. DNA of the CDR3: TGCGCCAGCAGCTTCTCAGATAACACCGGGGAGCTGTTTTTT. Encoded protein: CASSFSDNTGELFF. Using reference TRBV5-1 and TRBJ2-2 for the parts outside the CDR3, the full variable domain is KAGVTQTPRYLIKTRGQQVTLSCSPISGHRSVSWYQQTPGQGLQFLFEYFSETQRNKGNFPGRFSGRQFSNSRSEMNVSTLELGDSALYLCASSFSDNTGELFFGEGSRLTVL.

The chain combines TRBV7-3 with TRBJ2-1; maybe TRBD1 (6 bases). The CDR3 is made up of 19 amino acids. The germline CDR1 and CDR2 sequences are SGHTA and FQGTGA. V was cut by 5 bases and J by 0 bases, with 23 bases left in between. This CDR3 reads CASSPLAGTGTSSYNEQFF. The CDR3 nucleotides are TGTGCCAGCAGCCCCTTGGCGGGTACAGGGACCAGCTCCTACAATGAGCAGTTCTTC.

The chain is built from TRBV7-6 and TRBJ2-2; the D gene is possibly TRBD2 (5 bases). There are 15 residues in the CDR3. The germline V gene has CDR1 SGHVS and CDR2 FNYEAQ. Deletions cut 4 bases from V and 6 bases from J, with 15 bases between. For the CDR3, the DNA is TGTGCCAGCAGCTCCCCCGGGGTCGTGGCCGGGGAGCTGTTTTTT. Translation gives CASSSPGVVAGELFF.

This chain joins TRBV5-1 and TRBJ1-1, with D perhaps matching TRBD1 (5 bases). The CDR3 is made up of 16 amino acids. The V end lost 6 bases, the J end lost 8 bases, and 26 bases lay between the germline ends. In germline, CDR1 is SGHRS, CDR2 YFSETQ. This chain's CDR3 is CASIPRRVRDDQEAFF. CDR3 coding DNA: TGCGCCAGCATTCCTCGTCGGGTCAGGGACGACCAAGAAGCTTTCTTT.

The rearrangement links TRBV5-1 to TRBJ2-7; D is unresolved. V was clipped by 4 bases and J by 3 bases, with 14 bases between them. The germline V gene encodes CDR1 SGHRS and CDR2 YFSETQ. CDR3 length: 14 amino acids. The CDR3 is CASSRRVSDYEQYF. CDR3 in DNA: TGCGCCAGCAGCCGACGAGTATCGGACTACGAGCAGTACTTC.

This sequence joins TRBV6-1 and TRBJ2-3; 7 positions match TRBD1. The germline CDR1 and CDR2 sequences are MNHNS and SASEGT. V lost 3 bases to trimming and J lost 4 bases; unmatched junction nucleotides: 7. The CDR3 is 15 residues long. In DNA form, the CDR3 reads TGTGCCAGCAGTGATATACAGGGGTACGCAGATACGCAGTATTTT. It specifies CASSDIQGYADTQYF.

This clone was seen a handful of times. The chain links TRBV29-1 to TRBJ2-7; TRBD2 is a possible D gene (6 bases). V lost 5 bases and J 3 bases, leaving 23 bases between the germline ends. The CDR3 is 16 amino acids. Germline-derived CDR1 and CDR2 are SQVTM and ANQGSEA. The CDR3 sequence is CSVLRQRGKDYYEQYF. In DNA form, the CDR3 reads TGCAGCGTTTTGAGACAGCGCGGGAAGGACTACTACGAGCAGTACTTC.

This chain connects TRBV5-1 to TRBJ1-2; D remains ambiguous. CDR1 and CDR2 from the germline V gene are SGHRS and YFSETQ. CDR3 length: 14 residues. V gave up 0 bases and J gave up 4 bases, with 10 bases separating them. The CDR3 DNA reads TGCGCCAGCAGCTTGGACGGTGGGAGCTATGGCTACACCTTC. Amino acids: CASSLDGGSYGYTF.

The V and J genes are TRBV6-1 and TRBJ2-1, with D perhaps matching TRBD1 (5 bases). There are 15 residues in the CDR3. V lost 10 bases to trimming and J lost 0 bases, with 16 bases between them. Germline lookup yields CDR1 MNHNS and CDR2 SASEGT. CDR3 DNA: TGTGCCACAAAAGCAATAAGGGGCTCCTACAATGAGCAGTTCTTC. Translation: CATKAIRGSYNEQFF.

V gene TRBV5-1 combines with J gene TRBJ1-1; perhaps TRBD1 as D (6 bases). With 5 bases removed from V and 1 base from J, the gap between germline ends came to 9 bases. This CDR3 contains 13 residues. Germline loops: CDR1 SGHRS, CDR2 YFSETQ. CDR3 nucleotide sequence: TGCGCCAGCAGGTGGGACAAGAACACTGAAGCTTTCTTT. Amino acid sequence: CASRWDKNTEAFF.

V and J are TRBV28 and TRBJ1-2; 7 bases map to TRBD1. This CDR3 is built from 11 residues. V trimming: 5 bases; J trimming: 11 bases; junction bases outside the gene matches: 5. Looked up from germline, CDR1 is MDHEN and CDR2 is SYDVKM. The CDR3 protein is CASSLQGQYTF. CDR3 bases: TGTGCCAGCAGTCTACAGGGGCAATACACCTTC.

A note on this clone: This sample includes further DNA sequences coding for the same CDR3. V usage is TRBV5-6 and J usage is TRBJ1-1, with D unclear. CDR3 length: 12 amino acids. Deletions cut 4 bases from V and 1 base from J, with 5 bases between. Germline CDR1 SGHDT, CDR2 YYEEEE. The CDR3 DNA sequence: TGTGCCAGCAGCCGAAGGAACACTGAAGCTTTCTTT. This encodes CASSRRNTEAFF.

The genes are TRBV11-2 and TRBJ2-5; 7 nucleotides match TRBD2. Germline CDR1 and CDR2: SGHAT and FQNNGV. CDR3 length: 13 residues. The V and J ends lost 0 bases and 7 bases, in that order; junction bases with no gene match: 2. The CDR3 protein is CASSLDPGGTQYF. The CDR3 nucleotides read TGTGCCAGCAGCTTAGATCCGGGAGGGACCCAGTACTTC. The variable domain in full, completed from reference TRBV11-2 and TRBJ2-5, reads EAGVAQSPRYKIIEKRQSVAFWCNPISGHATLYWYQQILGQGPKLLIQFQNNGVVDDSQLPKDRFSAERLKGVDSTLKIQPAKLEDSAVYLCASSLDPGGTQYFGPGTRLLVL.

J is TRBJ1-4 and V is TRBV6-1; tentative D call: TRBD1 (5 bases). The CDR3 runs 16 residues. The V and J ends lost 1 base and 0 bases respectively, with 9 bases between them. Per germline, CDR1 MNHNS and CDR2 SASEGT. The CDR3: CASSEVGATTNEKLFF. In nucleotides, the CDR3 is TGTGCCAGCAGTGAAGTCGGGGCTACAACTAATGAAAAACTGTTTTTT.

The rearrangement links TRBV7-9 to TRBJ2-7; tentative D call: TRBD1 (6 bases). Per the germline V gene, CDR1 is SEHNR and CDR2 is FQNEAQ (reference sequence). This CDR3 is 12 amino acids long. Trimming removed 5 bases from V and 4 bases from J, with 9 bases in between. The CDR3, as DNA: TGTGCCAGCAGCCACCAGGGGTACGAGCAGTACTTC. Translating gives CASSHQGYEQYF.

The genes are TRBV6-6 and TRBJ1-1; 8 bases map to TRBD1. V shed 6 bases, J shed 4 bases, and the junction held 10 bases outside the gene matches. The CDR3 is 15 residues long. Germline V gene data show CDR1 as MNHNY and CDR2 as SVGAGI (reference sequence). The CDR3 bases are TGTGCCAGCAGCCCCGCCGACAGGGGCGCCACTGAAGCTTTCTTT. It is translated as CASSPADRGATEAFF.

DNA of the CDR3: TGTGCCAGCAGCAAACAGGGGCGGTCCTACGAGCAGTACTTC. Its translation is CASSKQGRSYEQYF. The chain carries TRBV7-9 and TRBJ2-5; the match to TRBD1 covers 7 bases. TRBJ2-7 explains the end of the DNA better; the J call may be wrong. CDR3 length: 14 residues. Germline V gives CDR1 SEHNR, CDR2 FQNEAQ (reference sequence).

The V and J genes are TRBV16 and TRBJ2-1, with 10 bases lining up with TRBD2. The J segment lost 7 bases and the V segment lost 2 bases, leaving 8 bases of the junction unmatched. Germline CDR1 and CDR2: KGHSY and FQNENV. This CDR3 spans 16 amino acids. This CDR3 reads CASSQREREGRNEQFF. The CDR3 nucleotides are TGTGCCAGCAGCCAAAGGGAGCGGGAGGGCCGTAATGAGCAGTTCTTC.

This rearrangement joins TRBV30 to TRBJ2-2, with D hard to call. The V gene's germline CDR1 is GTSNPN and CDR2 SVGIG (reference sequence). The V gene lost 0 bases and the J gene lost 5 bases, with 7 bases spanning the gap. CDR3 length equals 13 residues. CDR3 sequence: CAWSVGFTGELFF. The CDR3, as DNA: TGTGCCTGGAGTGTAGGGTTTACCGGGGAGCTGTTTTTT.

This chain links TRBV5-1 with TRBJ2-3; D is unresolved. The CDR3 is 16 amino acids. Looked up from germline, CDR1 is SGHRS and CDR2 is YFSETQ. The V end lost 0 bases, the J end lost 1 base, and 12 bases lay between the germline ends. The CDR3 loop reads CASSLAGLGRTDTQYF. Written as DNA, the CDR3 is TGCGCCAGCAGCTTGGCGGGCCTAGGGCGCACAGATACGCAGTATTTT.